This T cell receptor (beta chain) was recovered during a study of blood T cell repertoires in COVID-19. About the study: Samples representing acute and convalescent COVID-19 were sourced from the United States, Italy and Spain.

The repertoire was sequenced with immunoSEQ multiplex PCR; TCRdb's copy has only in-frame clones and lacks some. The data show 160,000 or so clones, 70% to 90% seen once. Sequences were obtained from peripheral blood. This TCR was recovered from a woman aged 45-60 years with COVID-19, enrolled during active disease.

CDR3 in amino acids: CASSDTSSNSPLHF. DNA of the CDR3: TGCGCCAGCAGTGATACAAGTTCTAATTCACCCCTCCACTTT. The J gene is TRBJ1-6, the V gene TRBV10-1; D gene unclear. The CDR3 spans 14 residues. Germline CDR1 WNHNN, CDR2 SYGVQD (reference sequence). V gave up 3 bases and J gave up 6 bases, with 9 bases separating them.